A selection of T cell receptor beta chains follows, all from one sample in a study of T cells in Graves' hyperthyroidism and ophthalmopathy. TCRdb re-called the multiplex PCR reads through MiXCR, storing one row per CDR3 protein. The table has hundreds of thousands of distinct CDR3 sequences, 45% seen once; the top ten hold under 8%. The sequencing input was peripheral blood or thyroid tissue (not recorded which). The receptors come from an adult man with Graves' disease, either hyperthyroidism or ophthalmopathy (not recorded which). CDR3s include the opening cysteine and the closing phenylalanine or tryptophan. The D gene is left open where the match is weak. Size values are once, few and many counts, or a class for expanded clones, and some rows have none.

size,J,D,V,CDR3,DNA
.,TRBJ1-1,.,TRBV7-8,CASSFALGDTEAFF,TGTGCCAGCAGCTTCGCCCTGGGAGACACTGAAGCTTTCTTT
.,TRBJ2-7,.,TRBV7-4,CASSLSQGFYEQYF,TGTGCCAGCAGCTTGAGCCAGGGGTTCTACGAGCAGTACTTC
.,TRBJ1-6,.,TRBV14,CASSPQGIPLHF,TGTGCCAGCAGCCCTCAGGGTATCCCCCTCCACTTT
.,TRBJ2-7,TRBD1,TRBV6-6,CASRTGGSIYEQYF,TGTGCCAGCAGAACAGGGGGTTCAATCTACGAGCAGTACTTC
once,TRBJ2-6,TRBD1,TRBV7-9,CASSKQGANVPTF,TGTGCCAGCAGCAAACAGGGGGCCAACGTCCCGACTTTC
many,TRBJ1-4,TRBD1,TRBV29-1,CSVEGQGDEKLFF,TGCAGCGTTGAAGGACAGGGAGATGAAAAACTGTTTTTT
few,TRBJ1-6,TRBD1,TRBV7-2,CASSQPGTGENNSPLHF,TGTGCCAGCAGCCAACCCGGGACAGGGGAGAATAATTCACCCCTCCACTTT
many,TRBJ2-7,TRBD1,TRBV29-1,CSAHLPDRGEQYF,TGCAGCGCCCACCTTCCGGACAGGGGCGAGCAGTACTTC
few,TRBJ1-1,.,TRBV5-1,CASSIAGTQNTEAFF,TGCGCCAGCAGCATCGCCGGGACACAAAACACTGAAGCTTTCTTT
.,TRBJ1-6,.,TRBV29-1,CTQSGGDSPLHF,TGCACCCAGTCGGGGGGGGATTCACCCCTCCACTTT
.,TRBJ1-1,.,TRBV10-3,CASSNQGGGEAFF,TGTGCCAGCAGCAACCAGGGAGGCGGTGAAGCTTTCTTT
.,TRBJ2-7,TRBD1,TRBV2,CASSRAQGMPYEQYF,TGTGCCAGCAGCCGAGCACAGGGGATGCCCTACGAGCAGTACTTC
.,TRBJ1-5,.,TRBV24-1,CASSLHYSNQPQHF,TGTGCCAGCAGTTTACACTATAGCAATCAGCCCCAGCATTTT
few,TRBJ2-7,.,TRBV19,CASSTAGASSYEQYF,TGTGCCAGTAGTACTGCAGGGGCTAGCTCCTACGAGCAGTACTTC
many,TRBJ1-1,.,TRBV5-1,CASSLGRADTEAFF,TGCGCCAGCAGCTTGGGACGGGCGGACACTGAAGCTTTCTTT
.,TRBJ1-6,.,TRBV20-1,CSAKIGGPWGSPLHF,TGCAGTGCTAAGATAGGGGGTCCTTGGGGCTCACCCCTCCACTTT
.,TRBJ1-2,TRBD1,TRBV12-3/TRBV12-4,CASITDRGYTNYGYTF,TGTGCCAGCATCACCGACAGGGGGTATACTAACTATGGCTACACCTTC
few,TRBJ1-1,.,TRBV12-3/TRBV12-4,CASSYSWTANTEAFF,TGTGCCAGCAGTTACTCATGGACCGCGAACACTGAAGCTTTCTTT
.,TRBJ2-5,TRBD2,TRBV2,CASSELGGEETQYF,TGTGCCAGCAGTGAGCTGGGGGGGGAAGAGACCCAGTACTTC
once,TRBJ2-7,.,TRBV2,CASRLRALASYEQYF,TGTGCCAGCAGACTCCGGGCCCTCGCCTCCTACGAGCAGTACTTC
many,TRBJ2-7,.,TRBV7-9,CASSLSGVNEQYF,TGTGCCAGCAGCTTATCAGGGGTCAACGAGCAGTACTTC
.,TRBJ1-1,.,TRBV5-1,CASSPDTVAMNTEAFF,TGCGCCAGCAGTCCTGATACAGTGGCGATGAACACTGAAGCTTTCTTT
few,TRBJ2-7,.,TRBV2,CASRRQTYEQYF,TGTGCCAGCCGAAGACAGACTTACGAGCAGTACTTC
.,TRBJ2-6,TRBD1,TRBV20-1,CSARGPGTGHSGANVLTF,TGCAGTGCTCGAGGACCCGGGACAGGACACTCTGGGGCCAACGTCCTGACTTTC
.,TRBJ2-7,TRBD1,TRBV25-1,CASRKDRGDYEQYF,TGTGCCAGCAGAAAGGACAGGGGGGACTACGAGCAGTACTTC
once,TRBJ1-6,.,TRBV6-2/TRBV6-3,CASSYGSGDDSPLHF,TGTGCCAGCAGTTACGGGTCAGGGGACGATTCACCCCTCCACTTT
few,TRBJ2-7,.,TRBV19,CASSIAADSGSYEQYF,TGTGCCAGTAGTATAGCAGCAGACTCCGGGTCCTACGAGCAGTACTTC
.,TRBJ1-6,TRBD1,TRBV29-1,CSVRGQGRSPLHF,TGCAGCGTCCGAGGACAGGGACGATCACCCCTCCACTTT
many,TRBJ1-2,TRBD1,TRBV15,CATSDHRQGAGYGYTF,TGTGCCACCAGCGACCATCGACAGGGGGCAGGGTATGGCTACACCTTC
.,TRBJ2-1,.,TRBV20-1,CSASTPYNEQFF,TGCAGTGCTAGCACTCCCTACAATGAGCAGTTCTTC
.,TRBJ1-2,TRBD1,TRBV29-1,CSRTGTGAGYTF,TGCAGCCGTACCGGGACAGGGGCTGGCTACACCTTC
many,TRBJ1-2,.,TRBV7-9,CASSLASPNYGYTF,TGTGCCAGCAGCTTAGCAAGCCCTAACTATGGCTACACCTTC
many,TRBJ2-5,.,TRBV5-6,CASSLAGNGYETQYF,TGTGCCAGCAGCTTGGCGGGGAATGGTTACGAGACCCAGTACTTC
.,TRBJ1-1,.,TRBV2,CASSEFGREIRTEAFF,TGTGCCAGCAGTGAATTCGGGAGGGAAATCCGGACTGAAGCTTTCTTT
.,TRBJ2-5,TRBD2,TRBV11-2,CASSLGLAGMKETQYF,TGTGCCAGCAGCCTAGGACTAGCGGGAATGAAAGAGACCCAGTACTTC
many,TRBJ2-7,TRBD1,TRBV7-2,CASSSPGQGYEQYF,TGTGCCAGCAGCTCACCGGGACAGGGGTACGAGCAGTACTTC
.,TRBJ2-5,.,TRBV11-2,CASSFGRQSGGGAETQYF,TGTGCCAGCAGCTTCGGGAGGCAGAGCGGAGGGGGCGCGGAGACCCAGTACTTC
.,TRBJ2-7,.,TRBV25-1,CASSRKSGLTKLHEQYF,TGTGCCAGCAGTCGTAAGTCCGGGCTAACTAAGCTCCACGAGCAGTACTTC
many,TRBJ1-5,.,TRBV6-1,CASGAYQPQHF,TGTGCCAGCGGGGCATATCAGCCCCAGCATTTT
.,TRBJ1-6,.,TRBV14,CASSQERVRGNSPLHF,TGTGCCAGCAGCCAAGAAAGGGTCCGAGGCAACTCACCCCTCCACTTT
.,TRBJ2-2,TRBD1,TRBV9,CASSPGQAHSNTGELFF,TGTGCCAGCAGCCCAGGACAGGCGCATTCGAACACCGGGGAGCTGTTTTTT
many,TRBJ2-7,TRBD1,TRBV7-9,CASSSPGTAYEQYF,TGTGCCAGCAGCTCTCCCGGGACAGCCTACGAGCAGTACTTC
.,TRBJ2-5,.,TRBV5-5,CASSKGDRAGQETQYF,TGCGCCAGCAGCAAAGGGGACCGAGCAGGACAAGAGACCCAGTACTTC
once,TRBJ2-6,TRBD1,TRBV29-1,CSIIDTGTGEPGANVLTF,TGCAGCATTATCGATACCGGGACAGGGGAACCTGGGGCCAACGTCCTGACTTTC
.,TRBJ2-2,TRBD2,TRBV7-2,CASSLFRAGVTGELFF,TGTGCCAGCAGCTTGTTCCGAGCGGGAGTCACCGGGGAGCTGTTTTTT
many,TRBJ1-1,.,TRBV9,CASSVNPLTHDTEAFF,TGTGCCAGCAGCGTAAACCCCCTTACCCACGACACTGAAGCTTTCTTT
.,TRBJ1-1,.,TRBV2,CASSHEGISMNTEAFF,TGTGCCAGCAGTCATGAGGGAATCTCAATGAACACTGAAGCTTTCTTT
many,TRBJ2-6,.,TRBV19,CASKHSGANVLTF,TGTGCCAGTAAGCACTCTGGGGCCAACGTCCTGACTTTC
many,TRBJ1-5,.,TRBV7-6,CAGDRNSNQPQHF,TGTGCCGGAGACAGGAATAGCAATCAGCCCCAGCATTTT